The T cell receptor (beta chain) described here comes from a study of beta chain features in type 1 diabetes. Overall study: Patients and healthy donors were similar in age, gender and cell yields.

CDR3 size: 15 residues. The V gene lost 2 bases and the J gene lost 6 bases, with 15 bases spanning the gap. CDR1 SGHNT and CDR2 YENEEA come from the germline V gene. Findings and caveats of the study: There was no resolution here of whether HLA type influences TCRB rearrangement. There was a moderate but significant shortening of TCRB CDR3s in all four CD4+ subsets of Type 1 diabetes patients.

All of the isolated RNA was reverse transcribed, so expressed TCRB transcripts were sequenced. The data were produced by immunoSEQ multiplex PCR, yet TCRdb's version contains in-frame clones alone and is incomplete. The sample has around 180,000 clones, approximately 8% seen once. Comments on this clone: Its antigen remains unidentified.

The specimen sequenced was central memory CD4+ T cells from blood. The chain is built from TRBV11-3 and TRBJ2-3, with no clear D. The TCR sequence derives from a woman aged 40 to 50 with type 1 diabetes. CDR3 sequence reads: CASSLTHAQADTQYF. Written as DNA, the CDR3 is TGTGCCAGCAGCTTAACCCACGCCCAGGCCGATACGCAGTATTTT.